The present T cell receptor (beta chain) was sequenced within a study of TIL therapy for anti-PD-1-resistant metastatic lung cancer (dated by TCRdb to the early 2020s). Regarding the complete study: Before any PD-1/PD-L1 blockade was given, tumors were harvested, nivolumab was then administered, and patients who progressed went on to receive lymphodepletion, an infusion of expanded TIL, and IL-2. Clonotypes were tracked across tumor, expanded TIL product and serial blood samples by T cell receptor beta sequencing of tumor and peripheral blood. Enrolled patients had a median age of around 49 years (range about 38-85) and a median tumor PD-L1 proportion score of about 5.9%. Most of the cohort had lung adenocarcinoma, a few tumors were EGFR-mutant and two were ALK-rearranged, and half of the patients were current or former smokers. A median non-synonymous tumor mutation burden of under 1.9 mutations per megabase was determined across the cohort by whole-exome sequencing.

TCR beta CDR3 regions were amplified from genomic DNA by bias-controlled multiplex PCR with the immunoSEQ v3 hsTCRB kit. An Illumina NextSeq 500 was used to sequence the TCR libraries, reaching roughly 2.2 million read pairs at survey level or about 4.5-6.5 million at deep level. Concerning the study's data processing: V, D and J genes were assigned, non-productive sequences were removed, and clonality was reported by immunoSEQ Analyzer software. Repertoires were compared using productive Simpson clonality and Morisita overlap index of productive TRB rearrangements between infused TIL and blood. Absolute clonotype counts in blood were estimated as lymphocyte count times CD3+ fraction times the clone's productive frequency. In its TCRdb copy, this immuneACCESS table keeps in-frame sequences only and misses some clones. Where compared with another copy, unresolved V genes explain less than half of these, and the others have no known cause. V and J calls and clone size are copied from that table; D and trimming were computed from the DNA. This sample has about 52,000 clones in its table, and roughly 85% of those were observed once. The ten largest account for about 5% of the sample.

Its CDR3 holds 13 amino acids, cysteine through phenylalanine. Only the CDR3 region is kept as DNA, spanning 39 bases read in frame from base 1. V loses 1 base, J loses 9 bases, and the germline ends lie 13 bases apart. As encoded in the germline V gene, CDR1 is MGHRA while CDR2 is YSYEKL. The sample's time point label, in plain terms: pre-treatment sample, taken before nivolumab and TIL therapy. Between late 2017 and January 2020, a dual-center phase I trial enrolled adults who had stage 4 NSCLC. The samples were obtained from a phase I trial that was single-arm and open-label and tested tumor-infiltrating lymphocyte therapy combined with nivolumab in advanced non-small cell lung cancer. Blood mononuclear cells from EDTA tubes were isolated by Ficoll gradient, snap-frozen as pellets, and DNA was extracted with a Qiagen mini-prep kit. Findings and caveats that apply to the study as a whole: Because the cohort was highly selected, with more treatment-naive, never-smoker and oncogene-addicted patients than is typical, generalizability is limited. The baseline peripheral repertoire was partially replaced by infused TIL clonotypes, which then decayed over months, and persistence showed no apparent association with response. The study protocol defined all tumor marker inferences as exploratory.

Note on this clone: Its antigen target is currently unknown. No much larger clone is present one base from it, and per-base qualities are unavailable.

This sample comprised blood, obtained at baseline. The chain links TRBV4-1 with TRBJ2-7; the D gene is possibly TRBD2, with 5 bases matching. This receptor was identified in a woman between 30 and 80 years old with non-small cell lung cancer. The CDR3 reads as follows: CASSQAVPAGQYF. The DNA sequence is TGCGCCAGCAGCCAAGCGGTTCCCGCGGGGCAGTACTTC.